The T cell receptor beta chain under discussion was sequenced for a study of CD8+CD57+ T cells in acquired aplastic anemia. CDR3 length: 13 residues. The V gene's germline CDR1 is SGHRS and CDR2 YFSETQ. The V end lost 1 base, the J end lost 6 bases, and 8 bases lay between the germline ends. Genomic DNA provided the template from which TCR beta VDJ and CDR3 profiles were obtained. From the reads, TCRdb called clonotypes with MiXCR, one entry per CDR3 protein. The sample lists about 190,000 distinct CDR3 sequences, less than 65% occurring once. This chain connects TRBV5-1 to TRBJ1-5, with D possibly being TRBD1 (5 bases). The clonotype originates from a human donor in good health, serving as a control. Material: sorted CD4+, CD8+, or CD8+CD57+ T cells (not recorded which) from PBMCs. DNA of the CDR3: TGCGCCAGCAGCTTGATGGGGACTCAGCCCCAGCATTTT. It translates to CASSLMGTQPQHF.